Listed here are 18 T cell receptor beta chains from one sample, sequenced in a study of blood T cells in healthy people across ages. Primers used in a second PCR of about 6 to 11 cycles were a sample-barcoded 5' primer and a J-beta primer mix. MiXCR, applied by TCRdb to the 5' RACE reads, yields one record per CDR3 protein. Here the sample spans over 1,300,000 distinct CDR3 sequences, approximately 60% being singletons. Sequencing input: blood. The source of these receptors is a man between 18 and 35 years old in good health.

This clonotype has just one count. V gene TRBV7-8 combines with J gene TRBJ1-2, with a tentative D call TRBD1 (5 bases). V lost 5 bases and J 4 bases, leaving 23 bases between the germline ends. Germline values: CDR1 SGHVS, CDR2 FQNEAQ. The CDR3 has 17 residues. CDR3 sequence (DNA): TGTGCCAGCAGCCTGGAGACAGTCTCCGTTGGGGCCTATGGCTACACCTTC. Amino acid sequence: CASSLETVSVGAYGYTF.

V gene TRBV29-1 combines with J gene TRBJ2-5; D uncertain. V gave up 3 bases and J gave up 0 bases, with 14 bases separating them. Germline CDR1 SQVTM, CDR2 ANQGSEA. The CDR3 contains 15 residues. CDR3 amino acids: CSVEGSLAYQETQYF. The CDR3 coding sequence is TGCAGCGTTGAGGGCTCCCTGGCTTACCAAGAGACCCAGTACTTC.

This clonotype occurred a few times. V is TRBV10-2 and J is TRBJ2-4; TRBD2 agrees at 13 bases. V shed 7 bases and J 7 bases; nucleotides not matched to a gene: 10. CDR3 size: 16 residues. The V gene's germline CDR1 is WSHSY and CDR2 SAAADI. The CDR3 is CASKGLAGEGGNIQYF. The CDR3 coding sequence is TGCGCCAGCAAAGGACTAGCGGGAGAGGGAGGGAACATTCAGTACTTC.

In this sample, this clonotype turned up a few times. The CDR3 region is CASSLESSDTQYF. The DNA of the CDR3 is TGTGCCAGCAGCTTAGAAAGTTCAGATACGCAGTATTTT. The rearrangement uses TRBV7-9 and TRBJ2-3, with D unclear. Trimming took off 1 base at V and 4 bases at J, with 6 bases between the two ends. The CDR3 runs to 13 residues. Per germline, CDR1 SEHNR and CDR2 FQNEAQ (reference sequence).

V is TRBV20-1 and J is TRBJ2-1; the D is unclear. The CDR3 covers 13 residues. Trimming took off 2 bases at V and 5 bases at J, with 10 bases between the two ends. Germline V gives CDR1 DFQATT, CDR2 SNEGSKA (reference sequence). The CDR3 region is CSARMGWDNEQFF. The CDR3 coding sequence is TGCAGTGCTAGAATGGGTTGGGACAATGAGCAGTTCTTC.

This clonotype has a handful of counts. CDR3 in DNA: TGTGCCAGCACCCTCATCGGGGGTGCTGAAGCTTTCTTT. Protein sequence: CASTLIGGAEAFF. V usage is TRBV6-5 and J usage is TRBJ1-1; D may be TRBD1 (5 bases). There are 13 residues in the CDR3. Germline V CDR1 and CDR2: MNHEY, SVGAGI. Trimming removed 7 bases at V and 6 bases at J, with 15 bases between.

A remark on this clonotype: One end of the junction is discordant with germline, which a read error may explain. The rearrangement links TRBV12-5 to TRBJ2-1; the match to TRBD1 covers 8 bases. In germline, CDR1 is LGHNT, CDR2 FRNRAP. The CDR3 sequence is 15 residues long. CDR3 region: CASGIGQGAYNKQFF. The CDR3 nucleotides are TGTGCTAGTGGTATTGGACAGGGAGCCTACAATAAGCAGTTCTTC. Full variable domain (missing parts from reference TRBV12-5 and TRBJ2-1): DARVTQTPRHKVTEMGQEVTMRCQPILGHNTVFWYRQTMMQGLELLAYFRNRAPLDDSGMPKDRFSAEMPDATLATLKIQPSEPRDSAVYFCASGIGQGAYNKQFFGPGTRLTVL.

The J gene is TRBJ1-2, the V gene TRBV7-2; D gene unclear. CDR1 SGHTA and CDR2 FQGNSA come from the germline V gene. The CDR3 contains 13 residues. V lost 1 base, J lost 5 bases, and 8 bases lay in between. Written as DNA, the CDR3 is TGTGCCAGCAGCTTAGTAGAGAGTTATGGCTACACCTTC. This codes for CASSLVESYGYTF.

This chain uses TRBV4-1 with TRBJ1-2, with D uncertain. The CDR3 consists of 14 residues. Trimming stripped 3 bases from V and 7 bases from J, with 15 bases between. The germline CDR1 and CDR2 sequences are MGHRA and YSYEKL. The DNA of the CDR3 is TGCGCCAGCAGCCAGGCCTGGGCGAACGGTGGCTACACCTTC. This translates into CASSQAWANGGYTF.

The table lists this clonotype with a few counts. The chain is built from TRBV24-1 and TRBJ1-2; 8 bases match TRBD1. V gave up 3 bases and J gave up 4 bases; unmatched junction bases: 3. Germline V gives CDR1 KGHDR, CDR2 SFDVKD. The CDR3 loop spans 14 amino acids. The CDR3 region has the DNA TGTGCCACCAGTGATGACGACAGGGGCTATGGCTACACCTTC. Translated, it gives CATSDDDRGYGYTF.

The DNA for the CDR3 is TGCGCCAGCAGCTTGTTTCGTCGGGGGAACACCGGGGAGCTGTTTTTT. As protein: CASSLFRRGNTGELFF. This chain uses TRBV5-1 with TRBJ2-2; D possibly corresponds to TRBD2 (5 bases). V lost 1 base to trimming and J lost 1 base, with 11 bases between them. Germline loops: CDR1 SGHRS, CDR2 YFSETQ. There are 16 residues in the CDR3.

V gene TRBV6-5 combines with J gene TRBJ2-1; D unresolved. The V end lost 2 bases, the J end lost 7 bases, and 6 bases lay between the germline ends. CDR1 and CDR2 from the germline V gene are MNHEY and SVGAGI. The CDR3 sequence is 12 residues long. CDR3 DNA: TGTGCCAGCAGTTACAACCCGAATGAGCAGTTCTTC. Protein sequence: CASSYNPNEQFF.

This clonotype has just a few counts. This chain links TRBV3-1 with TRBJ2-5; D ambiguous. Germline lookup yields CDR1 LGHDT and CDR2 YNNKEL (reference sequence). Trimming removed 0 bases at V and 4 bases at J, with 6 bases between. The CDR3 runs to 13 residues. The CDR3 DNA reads TGTGCCAGCAGCCAAGAATACGGAGAGACCCAGTACTTC. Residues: CASSQEYGETQYF.

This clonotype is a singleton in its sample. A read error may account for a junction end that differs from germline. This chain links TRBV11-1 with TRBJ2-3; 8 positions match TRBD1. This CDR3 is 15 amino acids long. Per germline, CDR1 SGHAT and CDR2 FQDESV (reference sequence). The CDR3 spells CASSFDRGSTDMQYF. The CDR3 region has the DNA TGTGCCAGCAGCTTTGACAGGGGTAGCACAGATATGCAGTATTTT.

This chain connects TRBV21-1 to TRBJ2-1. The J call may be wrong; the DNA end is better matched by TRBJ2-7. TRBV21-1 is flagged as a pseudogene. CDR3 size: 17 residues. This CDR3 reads CASSKDKQGQTYNEQYF. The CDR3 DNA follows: TGTGCCAGCAGCAAAGACAAACAAGGCCAAACCTACAATGAGCAGTACTTC.

CDR3 region: CASSVVPRRVMGADTQYF. The CDR3 nucleotides read TGTGCCAGCAGCGTAGTACCTCGGCGAGTTATGGGCGCAGATACGCAGTATTTT. This rearrangement joins TRBV9 to TRBJ2-3; D is uncertain. Germline assignment: CDR1 SGDLS and CDR2 YYNGEE. The CDR3 totals 18 residues. Between the trimmed V and J ends, which lost 0 bases and 4 bases, there was a span of 21 bases. Using reference TRBV9 and TRBJ2-3 for the parts outside the CDR3, the full variable domain is DSGVTQTPKHLITATGQRVTLRCSPRSGDLSVYWYQQSLDQGLQFLIQYYNGEERAKGNILERFSAQQFPDLHSELNLSSLELGDSALYFCASSVVPRRVMGADTQYFGPGTRLTVL.

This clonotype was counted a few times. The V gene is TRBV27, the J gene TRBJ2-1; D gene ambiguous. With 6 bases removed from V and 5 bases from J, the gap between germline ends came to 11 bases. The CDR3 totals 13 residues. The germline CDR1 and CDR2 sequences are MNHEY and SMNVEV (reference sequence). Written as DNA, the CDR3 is TGTGCCAGCAGCACCGGAACCCACAATGAGCAGTTCTTC. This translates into CASSTGTHNEQFF.

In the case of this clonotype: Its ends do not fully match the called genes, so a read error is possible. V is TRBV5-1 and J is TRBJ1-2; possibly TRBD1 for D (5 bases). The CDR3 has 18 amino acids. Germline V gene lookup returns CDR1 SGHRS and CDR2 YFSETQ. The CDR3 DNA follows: TGCGCCAGCACCGTAACTGGACGGAGGCAAATCGGGGGGTATGGCTGCACCTTC. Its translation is CASTVTGRRQIGGYGCTF.